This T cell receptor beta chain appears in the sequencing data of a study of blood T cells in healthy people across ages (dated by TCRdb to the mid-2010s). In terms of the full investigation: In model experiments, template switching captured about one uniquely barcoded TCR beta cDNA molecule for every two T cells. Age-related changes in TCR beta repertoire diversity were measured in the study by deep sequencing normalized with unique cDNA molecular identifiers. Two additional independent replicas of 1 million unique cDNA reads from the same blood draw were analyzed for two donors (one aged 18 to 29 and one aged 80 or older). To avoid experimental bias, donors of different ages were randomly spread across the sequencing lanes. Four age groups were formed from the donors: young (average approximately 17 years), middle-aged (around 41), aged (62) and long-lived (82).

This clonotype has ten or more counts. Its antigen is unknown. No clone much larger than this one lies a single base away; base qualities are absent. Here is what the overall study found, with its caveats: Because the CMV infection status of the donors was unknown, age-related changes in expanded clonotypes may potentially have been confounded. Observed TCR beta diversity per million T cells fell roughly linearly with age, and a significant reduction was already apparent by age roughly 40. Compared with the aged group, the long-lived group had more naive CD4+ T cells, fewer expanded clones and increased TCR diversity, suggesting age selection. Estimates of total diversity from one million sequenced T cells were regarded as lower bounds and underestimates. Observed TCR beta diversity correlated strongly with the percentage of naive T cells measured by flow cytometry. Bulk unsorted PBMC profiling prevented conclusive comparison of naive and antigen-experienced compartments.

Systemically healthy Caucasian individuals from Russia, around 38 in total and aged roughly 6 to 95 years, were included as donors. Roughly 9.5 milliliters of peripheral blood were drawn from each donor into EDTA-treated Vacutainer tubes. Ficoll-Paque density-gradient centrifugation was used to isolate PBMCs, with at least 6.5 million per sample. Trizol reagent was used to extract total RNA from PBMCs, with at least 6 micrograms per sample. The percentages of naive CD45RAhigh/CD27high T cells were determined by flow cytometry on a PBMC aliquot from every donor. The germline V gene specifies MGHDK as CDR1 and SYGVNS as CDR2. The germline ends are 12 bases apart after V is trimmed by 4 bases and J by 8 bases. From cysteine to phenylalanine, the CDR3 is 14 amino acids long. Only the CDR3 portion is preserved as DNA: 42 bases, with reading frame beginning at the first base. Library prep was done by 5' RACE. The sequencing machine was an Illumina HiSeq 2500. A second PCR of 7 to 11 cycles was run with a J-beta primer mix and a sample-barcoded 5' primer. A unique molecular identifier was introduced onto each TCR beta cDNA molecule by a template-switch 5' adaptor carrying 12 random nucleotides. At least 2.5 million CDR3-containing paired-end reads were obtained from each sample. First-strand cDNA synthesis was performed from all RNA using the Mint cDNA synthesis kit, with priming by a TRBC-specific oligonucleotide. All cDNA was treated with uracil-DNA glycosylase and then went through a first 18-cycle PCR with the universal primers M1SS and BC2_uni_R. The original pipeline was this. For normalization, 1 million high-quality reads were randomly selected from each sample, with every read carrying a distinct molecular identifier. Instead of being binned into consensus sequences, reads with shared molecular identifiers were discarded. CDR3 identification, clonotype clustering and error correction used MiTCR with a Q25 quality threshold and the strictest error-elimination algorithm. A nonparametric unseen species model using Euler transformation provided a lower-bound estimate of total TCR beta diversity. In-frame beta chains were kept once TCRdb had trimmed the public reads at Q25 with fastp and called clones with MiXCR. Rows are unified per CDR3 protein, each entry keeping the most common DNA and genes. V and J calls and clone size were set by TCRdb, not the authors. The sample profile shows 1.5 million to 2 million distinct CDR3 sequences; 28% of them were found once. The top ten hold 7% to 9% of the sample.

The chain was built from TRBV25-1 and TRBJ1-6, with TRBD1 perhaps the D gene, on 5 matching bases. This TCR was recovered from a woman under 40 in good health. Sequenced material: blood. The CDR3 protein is CASSGQTPYSPLHF. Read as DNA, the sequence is TGTGCCAGCAGTGGACAGACTCCTTATTCACCCCTCCACTTT.